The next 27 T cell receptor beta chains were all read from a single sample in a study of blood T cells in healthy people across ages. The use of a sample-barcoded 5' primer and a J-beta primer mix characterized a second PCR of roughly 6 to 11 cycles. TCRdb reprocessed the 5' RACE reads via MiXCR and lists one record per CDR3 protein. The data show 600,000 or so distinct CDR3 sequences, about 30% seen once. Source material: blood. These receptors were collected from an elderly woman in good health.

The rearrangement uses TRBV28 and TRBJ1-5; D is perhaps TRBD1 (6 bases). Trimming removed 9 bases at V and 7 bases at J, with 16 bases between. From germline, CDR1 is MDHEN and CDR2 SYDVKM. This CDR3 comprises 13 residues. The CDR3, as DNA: TGTGCCAGTTTGGGACATAGATTCCAGCCCCAGCATTTT. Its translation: CASLGHRFQPQHF.

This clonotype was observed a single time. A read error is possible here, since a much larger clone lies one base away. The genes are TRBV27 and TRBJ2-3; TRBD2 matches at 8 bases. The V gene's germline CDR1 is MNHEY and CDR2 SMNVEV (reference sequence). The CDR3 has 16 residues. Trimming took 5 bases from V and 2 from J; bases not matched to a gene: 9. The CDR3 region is CASSPRRAGATDTQYF. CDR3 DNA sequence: TGTGCCAGCAGTCCCCGACGAGCGGGGGCCACAGATACGCAGTATTTT.

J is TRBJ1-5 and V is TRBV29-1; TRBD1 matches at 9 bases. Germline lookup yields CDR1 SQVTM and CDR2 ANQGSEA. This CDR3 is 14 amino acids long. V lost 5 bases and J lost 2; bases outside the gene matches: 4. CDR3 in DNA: TGCAGCGTTACACAGGGGGCCGGCAATCAGCCCCAGCATTTT. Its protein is CSVTQGAGNQPQHF. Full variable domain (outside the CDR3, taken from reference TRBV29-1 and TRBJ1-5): SAVISQKPSRDICQRGTSLTIQCQVDSQVTMMFWYRQQPGQSLTLIATANQGSEATYESGFVIDKFPISRPNLTFSTLTVSNMSPEDSSIYLCSVTQGAGNQPQHFGDGTRLSIL.

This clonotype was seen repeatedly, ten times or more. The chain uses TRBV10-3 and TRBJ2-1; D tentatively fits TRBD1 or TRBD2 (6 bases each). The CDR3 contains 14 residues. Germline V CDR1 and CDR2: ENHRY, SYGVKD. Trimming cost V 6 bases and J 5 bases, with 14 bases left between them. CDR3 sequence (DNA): TGTGCCATCAGGACAGGAGGGACCAACAATGAGCAGTTCTTC. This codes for CAIRTGGTNNEQFF.

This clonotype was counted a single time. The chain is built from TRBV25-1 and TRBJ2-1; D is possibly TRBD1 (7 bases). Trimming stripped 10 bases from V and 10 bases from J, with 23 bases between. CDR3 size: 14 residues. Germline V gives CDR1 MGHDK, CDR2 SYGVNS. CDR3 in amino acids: CATRGNRGGGEQFF. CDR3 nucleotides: TGTGCCACCAGAGGAAACAGGGGTGGGGGGGAGCAGTTCTTC.

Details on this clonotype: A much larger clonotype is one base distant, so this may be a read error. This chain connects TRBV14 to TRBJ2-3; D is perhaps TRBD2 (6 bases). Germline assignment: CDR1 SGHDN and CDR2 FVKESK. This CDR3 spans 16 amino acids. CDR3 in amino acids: CTSSQDDFGGTDTQYF. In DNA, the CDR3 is TGTACCAGCAGCCAAGATGACTTCGGGGGTACGGATACGCAGTATTTT.

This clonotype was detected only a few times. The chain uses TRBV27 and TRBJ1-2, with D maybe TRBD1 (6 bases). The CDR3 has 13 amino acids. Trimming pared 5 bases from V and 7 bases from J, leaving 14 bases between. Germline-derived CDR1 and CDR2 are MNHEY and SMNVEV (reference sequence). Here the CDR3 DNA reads TGTGCCAGCAGTAACGGGGGCGTGGGTGGCTACACCTTC. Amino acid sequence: CASSNGGVGGYTF.

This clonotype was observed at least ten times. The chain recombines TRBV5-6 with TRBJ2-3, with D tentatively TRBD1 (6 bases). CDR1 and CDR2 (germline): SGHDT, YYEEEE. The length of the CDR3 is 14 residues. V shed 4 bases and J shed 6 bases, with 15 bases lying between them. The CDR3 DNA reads TGTGCCAGCAGCATCCGGGACATCGGGGATACGCAGTATTTT. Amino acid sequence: CASSIRDIGDTQYF.

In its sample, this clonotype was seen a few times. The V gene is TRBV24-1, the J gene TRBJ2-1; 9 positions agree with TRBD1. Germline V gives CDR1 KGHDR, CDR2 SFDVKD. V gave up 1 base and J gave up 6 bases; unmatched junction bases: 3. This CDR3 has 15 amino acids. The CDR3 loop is CATSDFNRGLNEQFF. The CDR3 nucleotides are TGTGCCACCAGTGATTTTAACAGGGGGCTCAATGAGCAGTTCTTC.

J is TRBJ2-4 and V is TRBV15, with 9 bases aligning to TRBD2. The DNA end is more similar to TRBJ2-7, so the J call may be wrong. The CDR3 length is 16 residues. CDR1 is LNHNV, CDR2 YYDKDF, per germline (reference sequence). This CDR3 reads CATRELAGARPSEQYF. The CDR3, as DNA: TGTGCCACCCGAGAATTAGCGGGAGCCCGTCCCTCCGAGCAGTACTTC.

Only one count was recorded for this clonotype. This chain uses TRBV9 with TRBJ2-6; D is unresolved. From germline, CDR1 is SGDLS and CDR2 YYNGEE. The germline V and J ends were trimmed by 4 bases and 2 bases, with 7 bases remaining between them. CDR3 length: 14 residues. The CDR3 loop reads CASSPETGANVLTF. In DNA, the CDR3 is TGTGCCAGCAGCCCAGAGACTGGGGCCAACGTCCTGACTTTC.

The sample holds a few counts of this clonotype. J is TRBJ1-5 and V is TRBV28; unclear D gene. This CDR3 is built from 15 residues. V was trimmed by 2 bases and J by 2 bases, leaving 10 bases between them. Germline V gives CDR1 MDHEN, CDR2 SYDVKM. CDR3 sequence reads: CASSLPPRGNQPQHF. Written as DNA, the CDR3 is TGTGCCAGCAGTTTACCCCCCCGAGGCAATCAGCCCCAGCATTTT.

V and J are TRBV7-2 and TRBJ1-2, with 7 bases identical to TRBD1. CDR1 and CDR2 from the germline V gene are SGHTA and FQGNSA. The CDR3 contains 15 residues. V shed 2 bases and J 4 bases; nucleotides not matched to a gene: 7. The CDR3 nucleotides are TGTGCCAGCAGCTTAACGACAGGGAGAAGCTATGGCTACACCTTC. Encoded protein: CASSLTTGRSYGYTF.

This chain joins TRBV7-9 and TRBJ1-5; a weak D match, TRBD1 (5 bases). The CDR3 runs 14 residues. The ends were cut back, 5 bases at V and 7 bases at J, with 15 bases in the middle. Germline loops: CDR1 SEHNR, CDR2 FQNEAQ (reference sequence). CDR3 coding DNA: TGTGCCAGCAGCCCTTTTGGGGGTGAGCAGCCCCAGCATTTT. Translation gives CASSPFGGEQPQHF.

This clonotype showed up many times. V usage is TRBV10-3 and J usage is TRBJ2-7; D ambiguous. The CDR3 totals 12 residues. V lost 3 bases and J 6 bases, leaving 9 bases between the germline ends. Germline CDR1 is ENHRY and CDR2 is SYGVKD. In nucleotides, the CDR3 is TGTGCCATCAGTGAACGACGGGCCGAGCAGTACTTC. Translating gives CAISERRAEQYF.

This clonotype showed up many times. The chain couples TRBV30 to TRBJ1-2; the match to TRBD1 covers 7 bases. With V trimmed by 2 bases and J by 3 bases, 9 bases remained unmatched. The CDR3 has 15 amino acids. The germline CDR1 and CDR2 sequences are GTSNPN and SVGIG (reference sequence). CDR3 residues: CAWSPRDSHYYGYTF. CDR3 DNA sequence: TGTGCCTGGAGTCCTAGGGACAGCCACTACTATGGCTACACCTTC.

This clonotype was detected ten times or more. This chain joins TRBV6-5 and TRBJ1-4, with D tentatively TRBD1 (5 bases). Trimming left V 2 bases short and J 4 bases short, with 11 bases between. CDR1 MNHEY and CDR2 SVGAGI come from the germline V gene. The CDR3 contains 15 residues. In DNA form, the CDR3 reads TGTGCCAGCAGTTACGGGGGGGTAATTAATGAAAAACTGTTTTTT. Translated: CASSYGGVINEKLFF.

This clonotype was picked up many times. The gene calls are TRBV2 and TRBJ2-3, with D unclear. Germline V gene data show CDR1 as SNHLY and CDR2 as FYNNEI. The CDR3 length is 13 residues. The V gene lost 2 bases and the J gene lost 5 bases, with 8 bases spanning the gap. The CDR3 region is CASSEHRQDTQYF. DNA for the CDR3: TGTGCCAGCAGTGAACACCGTCAAGATACGCAGTATTTT.

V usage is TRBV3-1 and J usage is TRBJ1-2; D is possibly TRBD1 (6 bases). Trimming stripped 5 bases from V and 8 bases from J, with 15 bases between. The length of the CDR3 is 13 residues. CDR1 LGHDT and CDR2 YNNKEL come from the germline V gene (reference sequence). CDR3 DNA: TGTGCCAGCAGCAACCAGGGGACCTCAGGCTACACCTTC. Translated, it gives CASSNQGTSGYTF.

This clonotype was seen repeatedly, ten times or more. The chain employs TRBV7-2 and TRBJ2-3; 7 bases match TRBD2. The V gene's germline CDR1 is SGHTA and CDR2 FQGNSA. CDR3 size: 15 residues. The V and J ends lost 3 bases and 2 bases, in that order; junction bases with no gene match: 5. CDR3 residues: CASSFNGGFTDTQYF. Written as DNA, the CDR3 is TGTGCCAGCAGCTTTAACGGGGGGTTCACAGATACGCAGTATTTT.

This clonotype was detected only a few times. The chain's CDR3 is CASSFGAGIKTQYF. For the CDR3, the DNA is TGTGCCAGCAGTTTCGGGGCGGGGATAAAGACCCAGTACTTC. The chain is built from TRBV12-3 or TRBV12-4 and TRBJ2-7; TRBD2 is a possible D gene (6 bases). With the DNA end fitting TRBJ2-5 better, the J assignment may be wrong. The CDR3 is 14 amino acids.

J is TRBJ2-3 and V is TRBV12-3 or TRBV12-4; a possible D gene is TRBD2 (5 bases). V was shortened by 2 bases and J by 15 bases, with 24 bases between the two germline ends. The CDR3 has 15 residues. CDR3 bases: TGTGCCAGCAGTTTAACCGGGGTGCCAGCAGATACGGAATATTTT. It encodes CASSLTGVPADTEYF.

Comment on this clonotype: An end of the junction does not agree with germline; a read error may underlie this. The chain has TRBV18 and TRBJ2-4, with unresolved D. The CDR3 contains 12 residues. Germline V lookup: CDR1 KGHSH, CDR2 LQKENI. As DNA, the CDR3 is TGTACCAGCTCACCTCAGGAGCGTAAGCAGTACTTC. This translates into CTSSPQERKQYF.

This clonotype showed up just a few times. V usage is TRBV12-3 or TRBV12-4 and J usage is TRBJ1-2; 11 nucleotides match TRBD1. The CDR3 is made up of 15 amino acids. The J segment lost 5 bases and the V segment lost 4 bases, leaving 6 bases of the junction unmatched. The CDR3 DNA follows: TGTGCCAGCAGTTCGGGACAGGGGGAGGTGTATGGCTACACCTTC. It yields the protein CASSSGQGEVYGYTF.

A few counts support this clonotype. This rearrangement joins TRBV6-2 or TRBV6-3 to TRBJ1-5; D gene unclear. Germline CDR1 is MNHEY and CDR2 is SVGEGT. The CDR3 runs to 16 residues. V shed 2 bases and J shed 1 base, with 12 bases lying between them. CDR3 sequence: CASSYLLGVSNQPQHF. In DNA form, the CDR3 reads TGTGCCAGCAGTTACCTTCTCGGGGTAAGCAATCAGCCCCAGCATTTT.

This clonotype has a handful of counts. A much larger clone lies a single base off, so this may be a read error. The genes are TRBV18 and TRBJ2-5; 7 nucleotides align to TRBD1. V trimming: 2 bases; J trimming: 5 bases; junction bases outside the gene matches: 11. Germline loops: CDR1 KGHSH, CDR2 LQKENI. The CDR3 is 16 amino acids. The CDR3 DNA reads TGTGCCAGCTCACCATACTGGACAGGATCCGGCGAGACCCAGTACTTC. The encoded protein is CASSPYWTGSGETQYF.

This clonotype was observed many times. CDR3 loop: CASSHRLAGQETQYF. Here the CDR3 DNA reads TGTGCCAGCAGCCACCGACTAGCGGGGCAAGAGACCCAGTACTTC. The rearrangement joins TRBV7-2 to TRBJ2-5, with TRBD2 identical over 11 bases. The CDR3 has 15 amino acids. V lost 5 bases to trimming and J lost 2 bases; unmatched junction nucleotides: 4. The germline V gene has CDR1 SGHTA and CDR2 FQGNSA.